These 9 T cell receptor beta chains originate from one sample sequenced in a study of shared clonotypes between healthy human individuals. Assay: immunoSEQ multiplex PCR; the TCRdb copy retains only in-frame clones and omits some. The table has over a million clones, 97% to 99% seen once. The specimen sequenced was naive CD4+ T cells sorted from blood. The subset here: CD45RA+ positively selected. Every receptor here comes from a man aged 25-45 years in good health.

The rearrangement joins TRBV5-5 to TRBJ2-3, with D possibly TRBD2 on 5 matching bases. The CDR3 totals 15 residues. Germline V gene lookup returns CDR1 SGHKS and CDR2 YYEKEE (reference sequence). Trimming cost V 2 bases and J 1 base, with 11 bases left between them. The CDR3 region is CASSLSGPRTDTQYF. In DNA, the CDR3 is TGTGCCAGCAGCTTAAGCGGACCTCGCACAGATACGCAGTATTTT.

The J gene is TRBJ2-2, the V gene TRBV13; D may be TRBD1 (5 bases). The V end was cut by 4 bases, the J end by 4 bases, with 13 bases between. Germline V gives CDR1 PRHDT, CDR2 FYEKMQ (reference sequence). The CDR3 runs 15 residues. The CDR3 sequence: CASSSDTGVTGELFF. DNA for the CDR3: TGTGCCAGCAGCTCAGATACAGGAGTCACCGGGGAGCTGTTTTTT.

The J gene is TRBJ2-1, the V gene TRBV7-9; 7 bases are shared with TRBD2. This CDR3 has 13 residues. CDR1 SEHNR and CDR2 FQNEAQ come from the germline V gene (reference sequence). V was pared by 3 bases and J by 8 bases, with 4 bases of the junction left unmatched. Here the CDR3 reads CASSFGGSHEQFF. CDR3 in DNA: TGTGCCAGCAGCTTTGGCGGGAGCCATGAGCAGTTCTTC. The full variable domain, its missing parts supplied by reference TRBV7-9 and TRBJ2-1, is DTGVSQNPRHKITKRGQNVTFRCDPISEHNRLYWYRQTLGQGPEFLTYFQNEAQLEKSRLLSDRFSAERPKGSFSTLEIQRTEQGDSAMYLCASSFGGSHEQFFGPGTRLTVL.

The J gene is TRBJ2-7, the V gene TRBV28; TRBD1 is a possible D gene (7 bases). Germline CDR1 is MDHEN and CDR2 is SYDVKM. V shed 5 bases and J shed 2 bases, with 22 bases lying between them. CDR3 length: 17 amino acids. The CDR3 DNA reads as TGTGCCAGCAGTGGCCAGGAGGGGGCTCTACGGGCCTACGAGCAGTACTTC. Translation gives CASSGQEGALRAYEQYF.

The chain uses TRBV18 and TRBJ2-3; no firm D call. V dropped 6 bases and J dropped 0 bases, with 13 bases sitting between them. Germline V gene data show CDR1 as KGHSH and CDR2 as LQKENI. CDR3 size: 15 residues. This CDR3 is CASSQRVISTDTQYF. The CDR3 DNA sequence: TGTGCCAGCTCCCAAAGGGTAATTAGCACAGATACGCAGTATTTT.

This chain joins TRBV6-1 and TRBJ2-7, with TRBD1 matching 7 bases. The germline CDR1 and CDR2 sequences are MNHNS and SASEGT. This CDR3 spans 15 amino acids. The trim removed 5 bases at V and 2 bases at J, leaving 9 bases unmatched. Here the CDR3 reads CASSPLGTATYEQYF. In DNA form, the CDR3 reads TGTGCCAGCAGTCCCTTAGGGACAGCGACCTACGAGCAGTACTTC.

This rearrangement joins TRBV29-1 to TRBJ2-7; 9 bases align to TRBD1. Trimming at V came to 6 bases and at J to 2 bases, leaving 5 bases not matched to a gene. CDR1 SQVTM and CDR2 ANQGSEA come from the germline V gene. The CDR3 spans 13 residues. The CDR3 sequence is CSVRRTGAYEQYF. In DNA, the CDR3 is TGCAGCGTCCGTAGGACAGGGGCCTACGAGCAGTACTTC.

A single count supports this clone. This specimen includes other DNA sequences encoding the same CDR3. This chain uses TRBV7-2 with TRBJ2-5; D not resolved. CDR1 is SGHTA, CDR2 FQGNSA, per germline. V lost 1 base and J 5 bases, leaving 2 bases between the germline ends. The CDR3 runs 11 residues. The CDR3 is CASSLDETQYF. The DNA for the CDR3 is TGTGCCAGCAGCTTAGACGAGACCCAGTACTTC.

This rearrangement joins TRBV2 to TRBJ1-4, with D tentatively TRBD1 (5 bases). This CDR3 contains 18 residues. The germline V and J ends were trimmed by 3 bases and 2 bases, with 19 bases remaining between them. Germline V CDR1 and CDR2: SNHLY, FYNNEI. The CDR3: CASSERPSNRRTNEKLFF. The DNA for the CDR3 is TGTGCCAGCAGTGAGAGACCGAGCAACAGGCGGACTAATGAAAAACTGTTTTTT.